The rows below give T cell receptor beta chains drawn from one sample of a study of blood T cells in healthy people across ages. TCRdb re-called the 5' RACE reads through MiXCR, storing one row per CDR3 protein. The profile shows 650,000 to 700,000 distinct CDR3 sequences, over 40% of them singletons. The sample consisted of blood. These receptors came from a woman aged 80 or over in good health. CDR3s leave out the opening cysteine and the closing phenylalanine or tryptophan.

j_call: TRBJ1-1; v_call: TRBV20-1; cdr3_aa: STRKQIATEAF
j_call: TRBJ2-5; v_call: TRBV7-2; cdr3_aa: ASSLGRKETQY
j_call: TRBJ2-3; v_call: TRBV6-4; cdr3_aa: ATKTSGGAATQY
j_call: TRBJ2-7; v_call: TRBV13; cdr3_aa: AGSSTSSYEQY
j_call: NA; v_call: TRBV19; cdr3_aa: ASSMAYHETQY
j_call: TRBJ2-1; v_call: TRBV12-3/TRBV12-4; cdr3_aa: ASSYTSGSSREQF
j_call: TRBJ2-4; v_call: TRBV20-1; cdr3_aa: SALRGAGAKNIQY
j_call: TRBJ2-7; v_call: TRBV7-2; cdr3_aa: ASSPTGDPYEQY
j_call: TRBJ2-2; v_call: TRBV27; cdr3_aa: ASSLINRDYRGELF
j_call: TRBJ2-7; v_call: TRBV12-3/TRBV12-4; cdr3_aa: ASSFAGNVQY
j_call: TRBJ2-3; v_call: TRBV3-1; cdr3_aa: ASSPSLLTDTQY
j_call: TRBJ2-7; v_call: TRBV20-1; cdr3_aa: CARGGLASSYEQY
j_call: TRBJ1-2; v_call: TRBV6-6; cdr3_aa: ASSYPRRGRIYGYT
j_call: NA; v_call: TRBV7-2; cdr3_aa: ASSRNRGEQY
j_call: TRBJ1-2; v_call: TRBV12-3/TRBV12-4; cdr3_aa: ASSRQGAAYGYT
j_call: TRBJ2-7; v_call: TRBV10-3; cdr3_aa: AISEWATEQY
j_call: TRBJ2-1; v_call: TRBV7-9; cdr3_aa: ASSFAGTTKQF
j_call: TRBJ2-1; v_call: TRBV4-3; cdr3_aa: ASSQDPRAAAGGPNEQF
j_call: TRBJ2-7; v_call: TRBV10-3; cdr3_aa: AISESPGSYEQY
j_call: TRBJ1-1; v_call: TRBV7-9; cdr3_aa: ASSRQVDTEAF
j_call: TRBJ2-7; v_call: TRBV5-1; cdr3_aa: ASSLLSPGYEQY
j_call: TRBJ2-5; v_call: TRBV3-1; cdr3_aa: ASSQDLGIRSNEQY
j_call: TRBJ2-1; v_call: TRBV6-6; cdr3_aa: ASRLPTSGGNEQF
j_call: TRBJ2-5; v_call: TRBV9; cdr3_aa: ASSTGGGNQETQY
j_call: TRBJ1-1; v_call: TRBV18; cdr3_aa: ASSGSSNTEAF
j_call: TRBJ2-1; v_call: TRBV6-6; cdr3_aa: ASSYSDRANEQF
j_call: TRBJ2-5; v_call: TRBV12-3/TRBV12-4; cdr3_aa: ASRSSRGPQETQY
j_call: TRBJ1-4; v_call: TRBV6-5; cdr3_aa: ATGTTNEKLF
j_call: TRBJ1-1; v_call: TRBV5-1; cdr3_aa: ASRIQDRGSNTEAF
j_call: TRBJ1-5; v_call: TRBV3-1; cdr3_aa: ASSRQGIYQPQH
j_call: TRBJ1-4; v_call: TRBV29-1; cdr3_aa: SVSDRGNEKLF
j_call: TRBJ2-2; v_call: TRBV6-6; cdr3_aa: ASSYSTGPGELF
j_call: TRBJ2-3; v_call: TRBV28; cdr3_aa: ASSIQGRGSTDTQY
j_call: TRBJ2-1; v_call: TRBV3-1; cdr3_aa: TSSQDIRSYHEQF
j_call: TRBJ2-5; v_call: TRBV3-1; cdr3_aa: ASSFEGRGETQY
j_call: TRBJ2-7; v_call: TRBV5-1; cdr3_aa: ASSLPSSSYEQY
j_call: TRBJ2-1; v_call: TRBV29-1; cdr3_aa: SAVSDTNPYNEQF
j_call: TRBJ1-2; v_call: TRBV28; cdr3_aa: ASSSGQGCGYT
j_call: NA; v_call: TRBV27; cdr3_aa: ASSGTPTYEQY
j_call: TRBJ2-3; v_call: TRBV24-1; cdr3_aa: ATSDFGAVTDTQY
j_call: NA; v_call: TRBV20-1; cdr3_aa: SARDWGRSAYEQY
j_call: TRBJ2-4; v_call: TRBV12-3/TRBV12-4; cdr3_aa: ASSPGPTGAQY
j_call: TRBJ1-6; v_call: TRBV18; cdr3_aa: ASSSQQGSNSPLH
j_call: TRBJ2-1; v_call: TRBV5-1; cdr3_aa: ASSLVGNSRREQF
j_call: TRBJ2-7; v_call: TRBV13; cdr3_aa: ASSLIGGRGAHEQY